Listed here are 9 T cell receptor beta chains from one sample, sequenced in a study of CD8 T cells in Susac syndrome. The RNA input was roughly 0.45 to 1 ug, and it was reverse transcribed with random hexamers. TCRdb fed the immunoSEQ multiplex PCR reads into MiXCR, producing one record per CDR3 protein. The sample gives approximately 150,000 distinct CDR3 sequences, about 93% of which show up once; 0.12% to 0.15% is in the top ten. The material sequenced was CD4+ T cells from PBMCs. These receptors were taken from a human donor in good health.

The chain joins TRBV7-9 to TRBJ2-5; 11 bases match TRBD1. Per germline, CDR1 SEHNR and CDR2 FQNEAQ (reference sequence). V gave up 5 bases and J gave up 3 bases; unmatched junction bases: 5. The CDR3 is 15 residues long. Here the CDR3 reads CASSHPGQGEETQYF. In DNA form, the CDR3 reads TGTGCCAGCAGCCACCCGGGACAGGGGGAAGAGACCCAGTACTTC.

This clonotype has just one count. The CDR3 DNA reads as TGTGCCAGCAGCTTAGAGTACAGATATAACACTGAAGCTTTCTTT. It is translated as CASSLEYRYNTEAFF. This sequence joins TRBV13 and TRBJ1-1; no reliable D call. This CDR3 contains 15 residues. Trimming removed 1 base at V and 2 bases at J, with 11 bases between. CDR1 and CDR2 from the germline V gene are PRHDT and FYEKMQ (reference sequence).

The chain employs TRBV29-1 and TRBJ2-5, with D possibly TRBD2 on 6 matching bases. The V and J ends lost 8 bases and 1 base respectively, with 14 bases between them. Germline loops: CDR1 SQVTM, CDR2 ANQGSEA. The CDR3 spans 13 residues. CDR3 in amino acids: CSSFTGLQETQYF. The CDR3, as DNA: TGCAGCTCCTTCACGGGACTCCAAGAGACCCAGTACTTC.

The V gene is TRBV27, the J gene TRBJ1-4; D call uncertain. With 4 bases removed from V and 0 bases from J, the gap between germline ends came to 6 bases. In germline, CDR1 is MNHEY, CDR2 SMNVEV (reference sequence). This CDR3 comprises 14 residues. CDR3 bases: TGTGCCAGCAGTTCTGAATCAACTAATGAAAAACTGTTTTTT. It is translated as CASSSESTNEKLFF.

The chain joins TRBV6-1 to TRBJ2-7; 9 bases map to TRBD2. With 8 bases clipped from V and 4 bases from J, the junction kept 18 bases outside the gene matches. Germline CDR1 reads MNHNS; CDR2 reads SASEGT. This CDR3 region has 17 residues. In DNA form, the CDR3 reads TGTGCCAGCTCCACGGGCCAGGGCGCGGGGGGGCGGTACGAGCAGTACTTC. Its translation: CASSTGQGAGGRYEQYF.

The rearrangement joins TRBV13 to TRBJ2-2; D is possibly TRBD1 or TRBD2 (5 bases each). This CDR3 has 16 amino acids. CDR1 is PRHDT and CDR2 is FYEKMQ in the germline V gene (reference sequence). Trimming took off 5 bases at V and 1 base at J, with 14 bases between the two ends. The DNA of the CDR3 is TGTGCCAGCAGCGCCTACGGGACGGTGAACACCGGGGAGCTGTTTTTT. Translation gives CASSAYGTVNTGELFF.

The chain is built from TRBV25-1 and TRBJ2-6, with TRBD1 matching 8 bases. V was clipped by 6 bases and J by 4 bases; unmatched bases: 2. The CDR3 consists of 14 residues. Germline CDR1 MGHDK, CDR2 SYGVNS. CDR3 sequence: CASSRGLGANVLTF. The CDR3 coding sequence is TGTGCCAGCAGCAGGGGGCTAGGGGCCAACGTCCTGACTTTC.

The V call is TRBV14, the J call TRBJ2-1; 7 positions match TRBD1. The CDR3 covers 13 residues. Germline V gene lookup returns CDR1 SGHDN and CDR2 FVKESK. With V trimmed by 4 bases and J by 10 bases, 7 bases remained unmatched. Here the CDR3 DNA reads TGTGCCAGCAGCCTACAGGGGCTTCGGGAGCAGTTCTTC. Protein: CASSLQGLREQFF. Combining the CDR3 with reference TRBV14 and TRBJ2-1 gives the whole variable domain EAGVTQFPSHSVIEKGQTVTLRCDPISGHDNLYWYRRVMGKEIKFLLHFVKESKQDESGMPNNRFLAERTGGTYSTLKVQPAELEDSGVYFCASSLQGLREQFFGPGTRLTVL.

V and J are TRBV29-1 and TRBJ2-1, with D tentatively TRBD1 (5 bases). The CDR3 is made up of 15 amino acids. Germline lookup yields CDR1 SQVTM and CDR2 ANQGSEA. V lost 0 bases, J lost 3 bases, and 12 bases lay in between. CDR3: CSVEDRQGYYNEQFF. DNA of the CDR3: TGCAGCGTTGAAGATCGGCAGGGTTACTACAATGAGCAGTTCTTC.